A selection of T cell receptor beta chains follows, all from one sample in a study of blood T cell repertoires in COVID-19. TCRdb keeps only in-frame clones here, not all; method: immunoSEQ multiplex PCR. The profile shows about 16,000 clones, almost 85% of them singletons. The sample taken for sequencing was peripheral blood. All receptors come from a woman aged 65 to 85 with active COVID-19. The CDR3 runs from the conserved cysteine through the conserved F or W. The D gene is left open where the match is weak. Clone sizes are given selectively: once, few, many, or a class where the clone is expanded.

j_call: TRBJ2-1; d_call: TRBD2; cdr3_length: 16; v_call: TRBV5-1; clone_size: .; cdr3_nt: TGCGCCAGCAGCTCGGGGGGAGTGGGGGTTTACAATGAGCAGTTCTTC; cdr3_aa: CASSSGGVGVYNEQFF
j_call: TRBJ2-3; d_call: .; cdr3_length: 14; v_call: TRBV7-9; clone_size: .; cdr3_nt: TGTGCCAGCAGCCAAAGACAGAGCACAGATACGCAGTATTTT; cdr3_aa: CASSQRQSTDTQYF
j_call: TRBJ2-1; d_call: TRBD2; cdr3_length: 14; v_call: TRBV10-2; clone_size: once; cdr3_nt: TGCGCCAGCAGTGTGGGAGGGCCAAGGAATGAGCAGTTCTTC; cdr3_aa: CASSVGGPRNEQFF
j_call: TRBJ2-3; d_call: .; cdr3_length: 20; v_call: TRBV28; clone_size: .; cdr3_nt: TGTGCCAGCAGCCCCCTCGTCGGGCGAGGGACTCTTCAAGCCTTAGATACGCAGTATTTT; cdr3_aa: CASSPLVGRGTLQALDTQYF
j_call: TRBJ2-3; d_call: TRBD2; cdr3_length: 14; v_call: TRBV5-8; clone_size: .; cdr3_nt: TGTGCCAGCAGCCCGACTAGCGGCCAAGATACGCAGTATTTT; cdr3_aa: CASSPTSGQDTQYF
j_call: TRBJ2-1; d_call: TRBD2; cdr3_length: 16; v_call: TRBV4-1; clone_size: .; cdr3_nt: TGCGCCAGCAGCCAAGATCTGGCTAGCGGATACAATGAGCAGTTCTTC; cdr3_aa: CASSQDLASGYNEQFF
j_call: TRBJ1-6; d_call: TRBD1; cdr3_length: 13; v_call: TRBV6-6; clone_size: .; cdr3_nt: TGTGCCGCCACAGGGGACCTAAATTCACCCCTCCACTTT; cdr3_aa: CAATGDLNSPLHF
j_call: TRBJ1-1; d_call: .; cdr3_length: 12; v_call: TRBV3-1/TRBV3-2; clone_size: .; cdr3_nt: TGTGCCAGCAGCCCTATGAACACTGAAGCTTTCTTT; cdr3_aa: CASSPMNTEAFF
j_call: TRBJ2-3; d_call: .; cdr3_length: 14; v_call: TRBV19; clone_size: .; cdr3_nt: TGTGCCAGTAGTCGGTTATCCTCCACAGATACGCAGTATTTT; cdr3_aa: CASSRLSSTDTQYF
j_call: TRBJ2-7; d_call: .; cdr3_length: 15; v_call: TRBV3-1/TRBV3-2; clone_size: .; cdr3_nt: TGTGCCAGCAGCCACCCCCCCAAGGGGACCTACGAGCAGTACTTC; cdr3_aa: CASSHPPKGTYEQYF
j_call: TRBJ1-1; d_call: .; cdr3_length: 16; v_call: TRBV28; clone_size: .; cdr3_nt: TGTGCCAGCAGTCTCGGACAGCTGAGGTCCGACACTGAAGCTTTCTTT; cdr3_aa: CASSLGQLRSDTEAFF
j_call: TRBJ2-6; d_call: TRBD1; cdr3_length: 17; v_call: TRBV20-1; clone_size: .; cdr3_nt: TGCAGTGCTAGTGGGGACAGGGCATCCTCTGGGGCCAACGTCCTGACTTTC; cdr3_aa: CSASGDRASSGANVLTF
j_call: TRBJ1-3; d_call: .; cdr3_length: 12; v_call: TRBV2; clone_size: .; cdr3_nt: TGTGCCAGCAGTTTTACTGGAAACACCATATATTTT; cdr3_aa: CASSFTGNTIYF
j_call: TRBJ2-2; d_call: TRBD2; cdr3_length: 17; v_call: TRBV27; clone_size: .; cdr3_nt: TGTGCCAGCAGCCGGACTAGCGGGAGGGCCGGTATCGGGGAGCTGTTTTTT; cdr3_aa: CASSRTSGRAGIGELFF
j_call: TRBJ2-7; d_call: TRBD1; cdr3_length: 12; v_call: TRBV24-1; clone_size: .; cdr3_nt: TGTGCCACCAGTGACCGGACAGGGGGCAAGTACTTC; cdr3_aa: CATSDRTGGKYF
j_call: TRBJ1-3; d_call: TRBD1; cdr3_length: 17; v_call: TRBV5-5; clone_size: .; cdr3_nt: TGTGCCAGCAGCTTGCACGACAGGGGGCTTCTTGGAAACACCATATATTTT; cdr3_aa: CASSLHDRGLLGNTIYF
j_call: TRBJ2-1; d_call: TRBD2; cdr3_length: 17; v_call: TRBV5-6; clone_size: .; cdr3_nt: TGTGCCAGCAGCCTGGGACTAGCGGGGGGAGCGAACAATGAGCAGTTCTTC; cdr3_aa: CASSLGLAGGANNEQFF
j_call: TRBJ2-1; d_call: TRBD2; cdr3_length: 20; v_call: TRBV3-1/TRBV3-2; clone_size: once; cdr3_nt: TGTGCCAGCAGCGCCGAAGGGACTAGCGGGAGGCCTAGCTCCTACAATGAGCAGTTCTTC; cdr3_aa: CASSAEGTSGRPSSYNEQFF
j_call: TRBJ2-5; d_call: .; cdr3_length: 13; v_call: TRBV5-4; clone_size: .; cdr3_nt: TGTGCCAGCAGCAAAAGACTACAAGAGACCCAGTACTTC; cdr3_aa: CASSKRLQETQYF
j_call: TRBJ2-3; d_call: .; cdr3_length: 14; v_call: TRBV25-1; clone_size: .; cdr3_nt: TGTGCCAGCAGTGAAGGTAGCGGATCAGATACGCAGTATTTT; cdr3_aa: CASSEGSGSDTQYF
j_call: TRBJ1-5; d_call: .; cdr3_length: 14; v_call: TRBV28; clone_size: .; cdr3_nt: TGTGCCAGCAATCCGGGGGGAGGCAATCAGCCCCAGCATTTT; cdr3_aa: CASNPGGGNQPQHF
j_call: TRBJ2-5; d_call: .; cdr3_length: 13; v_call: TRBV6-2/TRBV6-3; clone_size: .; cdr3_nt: TGTGCCAGCAGCCTCGAGAGGCGACAGACCCAGTACTTC; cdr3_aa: CASSLERRQTQYF
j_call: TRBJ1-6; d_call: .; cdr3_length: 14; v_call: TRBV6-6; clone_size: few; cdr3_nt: TGTGCCAGCAGAACAGGGATGGGTAATTCACCCCTCCACTTT; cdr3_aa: CASRTGMGNSPLHF
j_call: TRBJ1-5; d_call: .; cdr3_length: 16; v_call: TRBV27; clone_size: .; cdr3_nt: TGTGCCAGCAGTCCCTGGAGGAGGGGCCAGGATCAGCCCCAGCATTTT; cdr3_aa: CASSPWRRGQDQPQHF
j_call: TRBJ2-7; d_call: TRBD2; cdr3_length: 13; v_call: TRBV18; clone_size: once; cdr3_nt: TGTGCCAGCTCAACCGGGACTATCTACGAGCAGTACTTC; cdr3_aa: CASSTGTIYEQYF
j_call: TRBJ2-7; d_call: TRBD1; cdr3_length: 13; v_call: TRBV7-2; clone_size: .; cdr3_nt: TGTGCCAGCAGCCTGGACAGGGTGGGCGAGCAGTACTTC; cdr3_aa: CASSLDRVGEQYF
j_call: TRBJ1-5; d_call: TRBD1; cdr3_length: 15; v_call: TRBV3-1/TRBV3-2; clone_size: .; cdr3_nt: TGTGCCAGCAGCCACGCAGGGGGTCCGGATCAGCCCCAGCATTTT; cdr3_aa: CASSHAGGPDQPQHF
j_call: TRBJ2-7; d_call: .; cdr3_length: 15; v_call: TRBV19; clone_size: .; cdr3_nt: TGTGCCAGTAGCACCCAGAGGGGGGGCTCTTACGAGCAGTACTTC; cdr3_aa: CASSTQRGGSYEQYF
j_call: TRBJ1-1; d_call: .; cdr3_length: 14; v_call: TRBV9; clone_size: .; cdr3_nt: TGTGCCAGCAGCTTCAGGGCCATGAACACTGAAGCTTTCTTT; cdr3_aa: CASSFRAMNTEAFF
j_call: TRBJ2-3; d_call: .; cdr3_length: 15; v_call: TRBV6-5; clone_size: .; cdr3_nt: TGTGCCAGCAGTTATGCGCCCAGACGGGCAGATACGCAGTATTTT; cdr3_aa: CASSYAPRRADTQYF
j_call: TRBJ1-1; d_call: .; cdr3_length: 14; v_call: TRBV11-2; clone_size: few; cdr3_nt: TGTGCCAGCAGCTTAGGTGGGGGGGACACTGAAGCTTTCTTT; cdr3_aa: CASSLGGGDTEAFF
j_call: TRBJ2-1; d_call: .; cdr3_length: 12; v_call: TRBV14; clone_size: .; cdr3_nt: TGTGCCAGCAGCCCCCGAGGACAGCACCAGTTCTTC; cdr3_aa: CASSPRGQHQFF
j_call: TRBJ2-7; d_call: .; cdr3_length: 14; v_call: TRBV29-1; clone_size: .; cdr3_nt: TGCAGCGCCGTGGGACTTTTAAACCCCTACGAGCAGTACTTC; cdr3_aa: CSAVGLLNPYEQYF
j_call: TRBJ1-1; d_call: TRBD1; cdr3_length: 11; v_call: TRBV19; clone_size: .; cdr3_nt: TGTGCCAGTGGCACAGGGGTTGAAGCTTTCTTT; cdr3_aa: CASGTGVEAFF
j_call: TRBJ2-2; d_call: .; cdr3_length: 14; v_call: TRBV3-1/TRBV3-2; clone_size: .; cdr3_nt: TGTGCCAGCAGCCCCCGTCCGGGGACCGGGGAGCTGTTTTTT; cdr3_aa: CASSPRPGTGELFF
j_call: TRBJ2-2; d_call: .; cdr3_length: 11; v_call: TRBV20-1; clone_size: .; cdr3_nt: TGCAGTGCTAGGGGCGCCGGGGAGCTGTTTTTT; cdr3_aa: CSARGAGELFF
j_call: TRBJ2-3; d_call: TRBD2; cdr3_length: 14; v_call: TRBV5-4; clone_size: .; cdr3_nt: TGTGCCAGCAGCTTGCGGGAGGGTTCAGATACGCAGTATTTT; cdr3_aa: CASSLREGSDTQYF
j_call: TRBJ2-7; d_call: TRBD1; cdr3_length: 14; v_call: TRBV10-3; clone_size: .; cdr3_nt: TGTGCCATCAGAGCATCGGACAGGGGGCGAGAGCAGTACTTC; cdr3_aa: CAIRASDRGREQYF
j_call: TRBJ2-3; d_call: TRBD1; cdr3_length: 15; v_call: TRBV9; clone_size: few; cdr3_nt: TGTGCCAGCAGCGCGAGGACAGGGAGGACAGATACGCAGTATTTT; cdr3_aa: CASSARTGRTDTQYF
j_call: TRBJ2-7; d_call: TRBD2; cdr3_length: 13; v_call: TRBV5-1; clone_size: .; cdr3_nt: TGCGCCAGCAGATCAGCGGGAGGCCACGAGCAGTACTTC; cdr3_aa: CASRSAGGHEQYF
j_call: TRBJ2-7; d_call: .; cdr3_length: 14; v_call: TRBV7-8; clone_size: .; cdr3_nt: TGTGCCAGCTCCGTTGGGGGCTTCTCCTACGAGCAGTACTTC; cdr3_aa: CASSVGGFSYEQYF
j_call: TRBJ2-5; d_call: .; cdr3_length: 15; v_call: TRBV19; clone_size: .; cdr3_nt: TGTGCCAGTAGTATGGGGGGATTCCCGCAAGAGACCCAGTACTTC; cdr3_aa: CASSMGGFPQETQYF
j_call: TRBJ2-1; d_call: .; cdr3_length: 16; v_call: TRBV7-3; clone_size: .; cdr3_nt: TGTGCCAGCAGCTTAAATCCGGGACTCCCCGGGGATGAGCAGTTCTTC; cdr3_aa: CASSLNPGLPGDEQFF
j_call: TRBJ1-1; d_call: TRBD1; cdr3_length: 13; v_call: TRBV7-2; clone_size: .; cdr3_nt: TGTGCCAGCAGGGACAGGGTGAACACTGAAGCTTTCTTT; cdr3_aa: CASRDRVNTEAFF
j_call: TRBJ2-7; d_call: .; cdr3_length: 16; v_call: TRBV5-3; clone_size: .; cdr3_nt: TGTGCCAGAAGCGCCGCCCGCGGGAAGGGATCGGTCGAGCAGTACTTC; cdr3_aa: CARSAARGKGSVEQYF
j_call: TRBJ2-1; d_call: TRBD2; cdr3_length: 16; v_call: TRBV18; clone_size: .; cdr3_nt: TGTGCCAGCTCACCCTCTCGCGGGAGGGCCCCCAATGAGCAGTTCTTC; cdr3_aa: CASSPSRGRAPNEQFF
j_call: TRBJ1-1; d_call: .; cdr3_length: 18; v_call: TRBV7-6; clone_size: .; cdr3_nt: TGTGCCAGCAGCCCCCGTTCGGGGACAAAAGTCCACGCCACTGAAGCTTTCTTT; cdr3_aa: CASSPRSGTKVHATEAFF
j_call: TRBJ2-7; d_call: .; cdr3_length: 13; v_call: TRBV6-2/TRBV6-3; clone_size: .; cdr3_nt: TGTGCCAGCAGTTTCACAACAGGGTTCGAGCAGTACTTC; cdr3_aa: CASSFTTGFEQYF
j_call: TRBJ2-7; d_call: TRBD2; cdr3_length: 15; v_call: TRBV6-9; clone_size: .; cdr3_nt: TGTGCCAGCAGTTCCCTGACTAGCGCATCCTACGAGCAGTACTTC; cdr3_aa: CASSSLTSASYEQYF
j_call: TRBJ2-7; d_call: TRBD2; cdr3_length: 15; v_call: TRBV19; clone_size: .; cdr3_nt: TGTGCCAGCTCCATGGGGGGGGTAGGCACCTACGAGCAGTACTTC; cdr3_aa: CASSMGGVGTYEQYF
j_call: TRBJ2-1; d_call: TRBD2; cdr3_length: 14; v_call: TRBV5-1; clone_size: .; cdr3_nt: TGCGCCAGCACTTTGGCGGGAGCCTACAATGAGCAGTTCTTC; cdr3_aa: CASTLAGAYNEQFF
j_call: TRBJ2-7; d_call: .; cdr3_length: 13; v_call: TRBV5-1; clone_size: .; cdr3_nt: TGCGCCAGCAGCTTGGACAGAACCTACGAGCAGTACTTC; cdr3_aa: CASSLDRTYEQYF
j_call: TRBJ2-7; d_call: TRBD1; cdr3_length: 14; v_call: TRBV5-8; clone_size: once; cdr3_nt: TGTGCCAGCACCTTGGGACAGGTCTCCTACGAGCAGTACTTC; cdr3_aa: CASTLGQVSYEQYF
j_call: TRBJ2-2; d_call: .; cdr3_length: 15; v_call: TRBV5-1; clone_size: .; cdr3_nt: TGCGCCAGCAGCCCCGAGGACAGGAACACCGGGGAGCTGTTTTTT; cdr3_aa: CASSPEDRNTGELFF
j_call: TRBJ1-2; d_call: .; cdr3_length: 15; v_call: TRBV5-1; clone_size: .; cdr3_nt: TGCGCCAGCAGCTTGGACCTAGGCACAGGGTATGGCTACACCTTC; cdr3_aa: CASSLDLGTGYGYTF
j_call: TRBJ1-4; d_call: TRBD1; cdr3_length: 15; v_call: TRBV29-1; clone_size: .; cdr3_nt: TGCAGCGTTGAAGGGATAGGGGGCTTAAAGGAAAAACTGTTTTTT; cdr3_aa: CSVEGIGGLKEKLFF
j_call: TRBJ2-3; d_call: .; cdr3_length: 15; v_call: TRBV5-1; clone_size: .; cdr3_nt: TGCGCCAGCAGCTTTCTAGCGCCTAGCACAGATACGCAGTATTTT; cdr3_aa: CASSFLAPSTDTQYF
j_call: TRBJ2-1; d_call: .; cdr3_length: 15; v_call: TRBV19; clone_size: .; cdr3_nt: TGTGCCAGTACCAAGGACTTGTTCCTCTACAATGAGCAGTTCTTC; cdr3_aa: CASTKDLFLYNEQFF
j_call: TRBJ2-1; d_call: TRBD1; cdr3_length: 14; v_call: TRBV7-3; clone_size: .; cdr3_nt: TGTGCCAGCAGTCCCGGGACAGGGTTCAATGAGCAGTTCTTC; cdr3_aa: CASSPGTGFNEQFF
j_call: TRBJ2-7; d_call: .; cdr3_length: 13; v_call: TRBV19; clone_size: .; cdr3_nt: TGTGCCAGTAGTGAGACACTCTACTACGAGCAGTACTTC; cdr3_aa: CASSETLYYEQYF